This T cell receptor (beta chain) was sequenced during a study of identical twins. Notes on the study in general: The analysis was cross-sectional rather than longitudinal within donors. There was more out-of-frame TCR alpha sharing in monozygotic twins than models estimated.

Per the germline V gene, CDR1 is MNHEY and CDR2 is SVGEGT. CDR3 size: 17 residues. Losses at the gene ends were 6 bases for V and 7 bases for J; bases not matched to a gene: 17. In the case of this clonotype: Its antigen is not identified.

A universal primer site was created by template switching, with the cDNA bearing unique molecular identifiers. From the 5' RACE reads, TCRdb called clonotypes with MiXCR, one entry per CDR3 protein. The data show hundreds of thousands of distinct CDR3 sequences, approximately 13% seen once. This same sample was also taken into another study, of yellow fever vaccine responses in identical twins.

This TCR derives from a woman aged 18-29 years in good health. The sequencing sample was made of CD8+ T cells sorted from blood. The rearrangement joins TRBV6-2 or TRBV6-3 to TRBJ2-7; 11 positions agree with TRBD2. Written as DNA, the CDR3 is TGTGCCAGCAGCGCCTCGTCCGGGACTAGCGGCGCTTGGGAGCAGTACGTC. Residues: CASSASSGTSGAWEQYV.